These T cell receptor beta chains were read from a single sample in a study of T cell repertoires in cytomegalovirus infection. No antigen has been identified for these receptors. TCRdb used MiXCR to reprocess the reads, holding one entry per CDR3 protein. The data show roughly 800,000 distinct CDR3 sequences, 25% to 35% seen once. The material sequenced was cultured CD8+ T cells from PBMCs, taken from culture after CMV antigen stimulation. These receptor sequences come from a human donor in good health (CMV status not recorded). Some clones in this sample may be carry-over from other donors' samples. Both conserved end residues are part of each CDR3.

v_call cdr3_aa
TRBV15 CATSTGNTEAFF
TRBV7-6 CASSLGWTKVAGAYEQYF
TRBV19 CASSPTDGIEAFF
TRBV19 CASSIQGAETQYF
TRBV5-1 CASSFGEHSNQPQHF
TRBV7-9 CATSDREEETQYF
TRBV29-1 CSVDASGTSNYGYTF
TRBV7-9 CASSRNDRAYEQYF
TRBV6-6 CASSYIERHGPLGYTF
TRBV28 CASSPNREIATNEKLFF
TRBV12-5 CASGFWATEQFF
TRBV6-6 CASREGQGHEKLFF
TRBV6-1 CASSESGSYEQYF
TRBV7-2 CASSWGGGSTYNEQFF
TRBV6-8 CASSREASNTEAFF
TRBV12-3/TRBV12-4 CASSFPVLNEQFF
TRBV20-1 CSALSPGQGSYNEQFF
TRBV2 CASSEELRNTEAFF
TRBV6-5 CASTTGQGLRAFF
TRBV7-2 CASSLVDRGDNGYTF
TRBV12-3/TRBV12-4 CASSLSRDYWGYTF
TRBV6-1 CASTQLLAGNTDTQYF
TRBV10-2 CASSDTGYNYGYTF
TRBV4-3 CASSQVKGSSGNTIYF
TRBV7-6 CASSPRGARDTQYF
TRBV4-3 CASSQEVLGQETQYF
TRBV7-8 CASSFARTSGGLKSYNEQFF
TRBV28 CASRGQPIYTEAFF
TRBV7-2 CASSSPSGTEAFF
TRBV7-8 CASSLFSSVPDTQYF
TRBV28 CASSSRQGTSGNTIYF
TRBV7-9 CASDRDYGYTF
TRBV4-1 CASSQVLAPNTGELFF
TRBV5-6 CASSLGAEAGYGYTF
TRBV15 CATSSDAYDRVYGYTF
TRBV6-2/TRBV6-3 CASSYRDGYNEQFF
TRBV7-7 CASSSTTGINQPQHF
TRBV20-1 CSARSGGTGANVLTF
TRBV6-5 CASSYSGTSGGITDTQYF
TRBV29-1 CSTETTDRYNEQFF
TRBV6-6 CASSYSTMLTGRGTEAFF
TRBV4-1 CASSQDDLEETQYF
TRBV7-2 CASTNTGVYTGELFF
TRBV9 CASSAGTGVLPELFF
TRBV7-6 CASSYRGGVETEAFF